These 14 T cell receptor beta chains originate from one sample sequenced in a study of Graves' ophthalmopathy and Graves' hyperthyroidism. The sequenced template was RNA, covering the TCR beta CDR3 region. An initial RT-PCR round employing HTBI primers preceded a second-round multiplex PCR. A single record per CDR3 protein comes from TCRdb applying MiXCR to the multiplex PCR reads. The sample includes hundreds of thousands of distinct CDR3 sequences, 21% of them seen just once. Material: peripheral blood. These receptors all come from a woman aged 18 to 35 with stable Graves' hyperthyroidism.

This clonotype was picked up many times. This chain uses TRBV6-1 with TRBJ1-5, with 7 nucleotides matching TRBD1. This CDR3 is 15 amino acids long. Germline lookup yields CDR1 MNHNS and CDR2 SASEGT. The V and J ends lost 6 bases and 2 bases, in that order; junction bases with no gene match: 7. The CDR3: CASSDTGTGNQPQHF. The CDR3, as DNA: TGTGCCAGCAGCGACACAGGGACAGGCAATCAGCCCCAGCATTTT.

This clonotype was observed a handful of times. The chain employs TRBV6-5 and TRBJ2-2; D uncertain. The CDR3 loop spans 12 amino acids. Germline V gene sequence: CDR1 MNHEY, CDR2 SVGAGI. Deletions cut 1 base from V and 6 bases from J, with 3 bases between. The CDR3 sequence is CASSYYPGELFF. The DNA for the CDR3 is TGTGCCAGCAGTTACTACCCCGGGGAGCTGTTTTTT.

This clonotype has at least ten counts. The chain employs TRBV28 and TRBJ1-2; no clear D. Per germline, CDR1 MDHEN and CDR2 SYDVKM. There are 13 residues in the CDR3. V was pared by 3 bases and J by 3 bases, with 8 bases between. The CDR3 DNA follows: TGTGCCAGCAGTTTCCGGGCGGACTATGGCTACACCTTC. Translation: CASSFRADYGYTF.

This clonotype was seen a handful of times. The chain uses TRBV10-3 and TRBJ2-5, with 11 bases identical to TRBD2. Germline V gives CDR1 ENHRY, CDR2 SYGVKD. The CDR3 consists of 15 residues. With V trimmed by 4 bases and J by 5 bases, 6 bases remained unmatched. This chain's CDR3 is CAISVLAGGGETQYF. The CDR3 DNA is TGTGCCATCAGTGTTCTAGCGGGAGGTGGGGAGACCCAGTACTTC.

The chain's CDR3 is CASSAGQRTLEQYF. The CDR3 bases are TGTGCCAGCAGCGCGGGACAGCGGACTCTCGAGCAGTACTTC. The chain has TRBV11-2 and TRBJ2-7; D possibly corresponds to TRBD1 (7 bases). The V end was cut by 5 bases, the J end by 6 bases, with 17 bases between. CDR1 SGHAT and CDR2 FQNNGV come from the germline V gene. The CDR3 loop spans 14 amino acids. The full variable domain, completed using reference TRBV11-2 and TRBJ2-7, is EAGVAQSPRYKIIEKRQSVAFWCNPISGHATLYWYQQILGQGPKLLIQFQNNGVVDDSQLPKDRFSAERLKGVDSTLKIQPAKLEDSAVYLCASSAGQRTLEQYFGPGTRLTVT.

The chain links TRBV5-1 to TRBJ2-5, with D tentatively TRBD1 (6 bases). The CDR3 has 18 residues. Deletions cut 0 bases from V and 2 bases from J, with 20 bases between. Germline V gene lookup returns CDR1 SGHRS and CDR2 YFSETQ. CDR3 in DNA: TGCGCCAGCAGCTTGGCCGGTGGTTACAGGGACCCTCAAGAGACCCAGTACTTC. It encodes CASSLAGGYRDPQETQYF.

This clonotype was observed at least ten times. The chain uses TRBV6-5 and TRBJ1-5; the match to TRBD1 covers 8 bases. The CDR3 contains 15 residues. Trimming cost V 4 bases and J 4 bases; bases outside gene matches: 6. The V gene's germline CDR1 is MNHEY and CDR2 SVGAGI. Here the CDR3 reads CASSSGQGANQPQHF. In DNA, the CDR3 is TGTGCCAGCAGTTCAGGGCAGGGGGCGAATCAGCCCCAGCATTTT.

This clonotype came up a few times. The rearrangement uses TRBV28 and TRBJ2-7; D ambiguous. CDR1 MDHEN and CDR2 SYDVKM come from the germline V gene. Trimming removed 5 bases at V and 4 bases at J, with 18 bases between. This CDR3 comprises 15 residues. CDR3 loop: CASSEMTGPAYEQYF. CDR3 nucleotide sequence: TGTGCCAGCAGTGAGATGACCGGGCCAGCTTACGAGCAGTACTTC.

V and J are TRBV3-1 and TRBJ1-2; no reliable D call. The V gene's germline CDR1 is LGHDT and CDR2 YNNKEL (reference sequence). Trimming left V 0 bases short and J 6 bases short, with 14 bases between. This CDR3 spans 15 amino acids. The CDR3 is CASSQDLTEGHGYTF. The CDR3 DNA reads TGTGCCAGCAGCCAAGACCTGACGGAAGGGCATGGCTACACCTTC.

This clonotype was seen many times. The V and J genes are TRBV7-3 and TRBJ2-7; 7 bases fit TRBD2. Germline loops: CDR1 SGHTA, CDR2 FQGTGA. This CDR3 contains 14 residues. The V segment lost 5 bases and the J segment 3 bases; nucleotides outside the gene matches: 7. The CDR3 nucleotides read TGTGCCAGCAGCCCCGACACGGGAGGCTACGAGCAGTACTTC. It translates to CASSPDTGGYEQYF.

This clonotype appeared many times. The J gene is TRBJ2-7, the V gene TRBV5-1; D might be TRBD1 or TRBD2, each matching 6 bases. V gave up 0 bases and J gave up 3 bases, with 16 bases separating them. CDR1 and CDR2 from the germline V gene are SGHRS and YFSETQ. The CDR3 spans 16 residues. The CDR3 coding sequence is TGCGCCAGCAGCTTGGCGGAGGGGGACTCCCACTACGAGCAGTACTTC. This gives the protein CASSLAEGDSHYEQYF.

In this sample, this clonotype turned up many times. V usage is TRBV27 and J usage is TRBJ2-7; TRBD2 agrees at 13 bases. CDR3 length: 13 residues. V was pared by 5 bases and J by 8 bases, with 3 bases of the junction left unmatched. Germline V gives CDR1 MNHEY, CDR2 SMNVEV (reference sequence). CDR3 residues: CASSLGTSGKQYF. The CDR3, as DNA: TGTGCCAGCAGTCTTGGGACTAGCGGGAAGCAGTACTTC.

This clonotype has ten or more counts. The chain combines TRBV19 with TRBJ2-7; D is perhaps TRBD2 (6 bases). The length of the CDR3 is 14 residues. V was pared by 7 bases and J by 2 bases, with 15 bases between. Germline V gene data show CDR1 as LNHDA and CDR2 as SQIVND (reference sequence). The CDR3 sequence: CASKSGGPAYEQYF. CDR3 nucleotides: TGTGCCAGTAAGTCTGGAGGGCCTGCCTACGAGCAGTACTTC.

This clonotype has a count of ten or more. The rearrangement uses TRBV6-2 or TRBV6-3 and TRBJ1-6; TRBD1 matches 9 bases. CDR3 size: 13 residues. Trimming removed 11 bases from V and 10 bases from J; junction bases left unmatched: 9. The germline CDR1 and CDR2 sequences are MNHEY and SVGEGT. CDR3: CAGRDRVESPLHF. The CDR3 DNA sequence: TGTGCCGGCCGGGACAGGGTGGAGTCACCCCTCCACTTT.